These T cell receptor beta chains were read from a single sample in a study of cytomegalovirus exposure and HLA in healthy donors. Using immunoSEQ multiplex PCR, the repertoire was profiled, and TCRdb retains in-frame clones only, with some absent. This table has 100,000 to 150,000 clones, roughly 80% appearing once. The sample comprised PBMCs. Receptors originate from a man under 40 in good health and CMV-seropositive. CDR3s include the opening cysteine and the closing phenylalanine or tryptophan. D genes are given only for firm matches. Clone size appears in some rows only: once, few, many, or a class for an expanded clone.

>13|TRBJ2-7|TRBV18|.|TRBD1
CASSLGTAYEQYF
TGTGCCAGCTCACTAGGGACAGCTTACGAGCAGTACTTC
>16|TRBJ1-5|TRBV6-4|once|TRBD1
CASSDSKGGAGQPQHF
TGTGCCAGCAGTGACTCGAAAGGGGGCGCAGGGCAGCCCCAGCATTTT
>16|TRBJ2-7|TRBV25-1|.|TRBD1
CASSPTPGTGGYEQYF
TGTGCCAGCAGCCCGACGCCCGGGACAGGGGGCTACGAGCAGTACTTC
>11|TRBJ1-2|TRBV28|.|.
CASKTAYGYTF
TGTGCCAGCAAGACAGCCTATGGCTACACCTTC
>15|TRBJ2-7|TRBV6-5|.|TRBD2
CASYSLTGGPYEQYF
TGTGCCAGCTACTCATTGACGGGGGGGCCCTACGAGCAGTACTTC
>17|TRBJ2-7|TRBV19|.|TRBD1
CASSIGDRGNPAYEQYF
TGTGCCAGTAGTATAGGGGACAGAGGGAATCCCGCCTACGAGCAGTACTTC
>15|TRBJ2-1|TRBV27|few|.
CASNYWQDYYNEQFF
TGTGCCAGCAATTATTGGCAGGATTACTACAATGAGCAGTTCTTC
>15|TRBJ2-2|TRBV5-1|.|TRBD2
CASRARTSETGELFF
TGCGCCAGCAGGGCCCGGACTAGCGAGACCGGGGAGCTGTTTTTT
>17|TRBJ1-5|TRBV28|.|TRBD1
CASSLWGARGRGQPQHF
TGTGCCAGCAGTTTATGGGGGGCCAGGGGGAGAGGTCAGCCCCAGCATTTT
>14|TRBJ2-1|TRBV19|.|TRBD1
CASSIYRGRDEQFF
TGTGCCAGTAGTATTTACAGGGGTCGCGATGAGCAGTTCTTC
>16|TRBJ1-1|TRBV2|.|TRBD1
CASSGTPDRMNTEAFF
TGTGCCAGCAGCGGCACCCCGGACAGGATGAACACTGAAGCTTTCTTT
>13|TRBJ1-5|TRBV6-4|.|.
CASSGGPGQPQHF
TGTGCCAGCAGTGGGGGCCCGGGCCAGCCCCAGCATTTT
>16|TRBJ1-5|TRBV2|.|TRBD1
CASSDRMGQRNQPQHF
TGTGCCAGCAGTGATCGGATGGGACAGCGAAATCAGCCCCAGCATTTT
>16|TRBJ2-2|TRBV27|.|.
CASSVPAGVFTGELFF
TGTGCCAGCAGTGTCCCGGCTGGAGTGTTCACCGGGGAGCTGTTTTTT
>14|TRBJ1-5|TRBV28|.|.
CASSTRSGIQPQHF
TGTGCCAGCAGCACGAGGTCAGGGATTCAGCCCCAGCATTTT
>15|TRBJ2-5|TRBV7-2|.|TRBD2
CASSSGLAGAPWNDF
TGTGCCAGCAGCTCTGGACTAGCGGGAGCCCCCTGGAACGACTTC
>14|TRBJ1-5|TRBV2|.|.
CASSETRDNQPQHF
TGTGCCAGCAGTGAGACCAGGGACAATCAGCCCCAGCATTTT
>15|TRBJ1-2|TRBV6-1|.|TRBD1
CASSPRTGTDGGYTF
TGTGCCAGCAGTCCCCGGACAGGGACAGACGGTGGCTACACCTTC
>11|TRBJ1-1|TRBV25-1|.|.
CASSGGIRAFF
TGTGCCAGCAGTGGAGGGATACGAGCTTTCTTT
>10|TRBJ2-7|TRBV25-1|.|.
CASHSYEQYF
TGTGCCAGCCATTCCTACGAGCAGTACTTC
>15|TRBJ1-1|TRBV27|.|.
CASSSSGLGDTEAFF
TGTGCCAGCAGTAGTTCAGGGTTAGGGGACACTGAAGCTTTCTTT
>15|TRBJ2-7|TRBV5-5|.|TRBD2
CASSPSYIWGGEQYF
TGTGCCAGCAGCCCCTCTTATATTTGGGGGGGTGAGCAGTACTTC
>15|TRBJ2-2|TRBV11-2|.|.
CASSLRLANTGELFF
TGTGCCAGCAGCTTACGGCTAGCGAACACCGGGGAGCTGTTTTTT
>15|TRBJ2-7|TRBV7-9|few|TRBD1
CASSFLTGAAYEQYF
TGTGCCAGCAGCTTCCTGACAGGGGCCGCCTACGAGCAGTACTTC
>15|TRBJ1-2|TRBV4-1|.|.
CASSQDSRQRAGYTF
TGCGCCAGCAGCCAAGATAGTCGACAGCGGGCTGGCTACACCTTC
>15|TRBJ2-5|TRBV28|.|TRBD2
CASRRTSGGKETQYF
TGTGCCAGCAGGCGGACTAGCGGGGGCAAAGAGACCCAGTACTTC
>12|TRBJ2-4|TRBV5-6|.|.
CASSSTENIQYF
TGTGCCAGCAGCTCGACAGAAAACATTCAGTACTTC
>13|TRBJ2-2|TRBV30|.|TRBD2
CACLAGGAGELFF
TGTGCCTGCCTAGCGGGGGGAGCCGGGGAGCTGTTTTTT
>14|TRBJ1-2|TRBV7-2|.|.
CASSLTTANYGYTF
TGTGCCAGCAGCTTGACAACAGCTAACTATGGCTACACCTTC
>13|TRBJ2-1|TRBV5-6|few|.
CASSPDTFNEQFF
TGTGCCAGCAGCCCGGACACCTTTAATGAGCAGTTCTTC
>16|TRBJ2-2|TRBV6-5|.|.
CASSYSAGQNTGELFF
TGTGCCAGCAGTTACTCGGCGGGGCAGAACACCGGGGAGCTGTTTTTT
>15|TRBJ2-1|TRBV15|.|TRBD2
CATSRGGSSYNEQFF
TGTGCCACCAGCAGAGGCGGGAGCTCCTACAATGAGCAGTTCTTC
>11|TRBJ1-1|TRBV19|.|.
CASLGTTEAFF
TGTGCCAGCTTAGGGACAACTGAAGCTTTCTTT
>15|TRBJ2-1|TRBV4-2|few|.
CASSLTVGPGNEQFF
TGTGCCAGCAGCCTTACCGTCGGACCGGGAAATGAGCAGTTCTTC
>15|TRBJ2-7|TRBV7-3|once|TRBD2
CASSLGTSEGYEQYF
TGTGCCAGCAGCTTAGGGACTAGCGAGGGCTACGAGCAGTACTTC
>17|TRBJ2-3|TRBV4-3|.|TRBD2
CASSQDPGLAALGGQYF
TGCGCCAGCAGCCAGGACCCCGGACTAGCGGCGCTGGGGGGGCAGTATTTT
>15|TRBJ2-7|TRBV27|.|.
CASSPLGRSSYEQYF
TGTGCCAGCAGTCCTCTTGGCCGGAGCTCCTACGAGCAGTACTTC
>16|TRBJ2-2|TRBV11-3|.|TRBD2
CASSPVAGVNTGELFF
TGTGCCAGCAGCCCCGTAGCGGGGGTCAACACCGGGGAGCTGTTTTTT
>14|TRBJ1-3|TRBV7-2|.|.
CASSSRPERNTIYF
TGTGCCAGCAGCTCAAGACCGGAGAGAAACACCATATATTTT
>15|TRBJ1-1|TRBV27|.|.
CASSLARGENTEAFF
TGTGCCAGCAGTTTAGCCCGCGGAGAGAACACTGAAGCTTTCTTT
>15|TRBJ2-5|TRBV11-2|.|.
CASSLGGIGQETQYF
TGTGCCAGCAGCTTAGGCGGGATTGGTCAAGAGACCCAGTACTTC